Shown below are 12 T cell receptor beta chains from a single sample sequenced in a study of T cell responses to AZD1222 COVID-19 vaccine (TCRdb year 2021). Library method: the immunoSEQ multiplex PCR assay. TCRdb re-hosts the immuneACCESS table, in-frame sequences only. Its copies lack some clones; in the studies checked, an unresolved V gene accounts for under half of them, and the cause for the rest is not known. This sample holds fewer than 120,000 clones; around nine tenths were observed only once. Together, the top ten hold more than 2% of the sample. The sample's time point label, in plain terms: about 28 days (+/-7) after the second vaccine dose. Sample: peripheral blood, taken 28 days after the second AZD1222 dose. These receptors were taken from an adult who received the AZD1222 COVID-19 vaccine.

V is TRBV19 and J is TRBJ1-4; 11 bases are a match to TRBD1. The CDR3 extends over 15 amino acids. Germline V gives CDR1 LNHDA, CDR2 SQIVND (reference sequence). V lost 8 bases, J lost 4 bases, and 6 bases stayed unmatched. CDR3 region: CASGDRGGYNEKLFF. CDR3 bases: TGTGCCAGTGGGGACAGGGGGGGATATAATGAAAAACTGTTTTTT.

This sequence joins TRBV6-5 and TRBJ2-3; D may be TRBD2 (5 bases). Germline-derived CDR1 and CDR2 are MNHEY and SVGAGI. The V and J ends lost 0 bases and 4 bases respectively, with 11 bases between them. The CDR3 has 15 residues. Here the CDR3 reads CASSYSRGWADTQYF. The CDR3 DNA sequence: TGTGCCAGCAGTTACTCAAGAGGGTGGGCAGATACGCAGTATTTT.

This chain uses TRBV30 with TRBJ1-5; no firm D call. There are 13 residues in the CDR3. V shed 0 bases and J shed 4 bases, with 7 bases lying between them. CDR1 is GTSNPN and CDR2 is SVGIG in the germline V gene (reference sequence). The CDR3 sequence is CAWSVQINQPQHF. CDR3 coding DNA: TGTGCCTGGAGTGTACAGATAAATCAGCCCCAGCATTTT.

The chain couples TRBV5-1 to TRBJ1-1, with TRBD1 identical over 8 bases. The CDR3 runs to 15 residues. The junction had 11 bases not matched to a gene; V was cut back by 4 bases and J by 6 bases. Per the germline V gene, CDR1 is SGHRS and CDR2 is YFSETQ. CDR3 nucleotide sequence: TGCGCCAGCAGCAAATGGACAGGGCCAGCGGCTGAAGCTTTCTTT. Its protein product is CASSKWTGPAAEAFF.

The CDR3 DNA is TGTGCCAGCAGCATTAAGCGGGACTGGAACTTAACCTACGAGCAGTACTTC. It is translated as CASSIKRDWNLTYEQYF. The V gene is TRBV21-1, the J gene TRBJ2-7; the table's D call of TRBD2 was not tested on the DNA. TRBV21-1 is flagged as a pseudogene. The CDR3 has 17 residues.

The V gene is TRBV6-5, the J gene TRBJ1-1; possible D gene TRBD1, 6 bases. The germline CDR1 and CDR2 sequences are MNHEY and SVGAGI. V was clipped by 5 bases and J by 4 bases, with 14 bases between them. This CDR3 is 14 amino acids long. CDR3 DNA sequence: TGTGCCAGCAGTCTGGGGGGCTGGGGCACTGAAGCTTTCTTT. Translated: CASSLGGWGTEAFF.

The chain recombines TRBV4-2 with TRBJ1-2, with TRBD1 matching over 8 bases. The germline V gene has CDR1 LGHNA and CDR2 YNFKEQ. Unmatched junction bases numbered 8, after V lost 0 bases and J lost 5 bases. The CDR3 is 16 amino acids. CDR3: CASSQDQGAPGYGYTF. The CDR3 coding sequence is TGTGCCAGCAGCCAAGATCAGGGGGCCCCTGGTTATGGCTACACCTTC.

The chain uses TRBV5-4 and TRBJ1-2; 8 bases are a match to TRBD1. Germline CDR1 and CDR2: SGHNT and YYREEE (reference sequence). The V and J ends lost 0 bases and 8 bases, in that order; junction bases with no gene match: 6. This CDR3 has 14 amino acids. CDR3 amino acids: CASSLAQGAWGYTF. CDR3 nucleotides: TGTGCCAGCAGCTTGGCGCAGGGGGCTTGGGGCTACACCTTC.

The chain recombines TRBV5-4 with TRBJ2-5, with D possibly TRBD2 on 5 matching bases. Trimming left V 0 bases short and J 2 bases short, with 11 bases between. The length of the CDR3 is 15 residues. Germline V lookup: CDR1 SGHNT, CDR2 YYREEE (reference sequence). The CDR3 DNA is TGTGCCAGCAGCTTGGGTCTAGGAGGACAAGAGACCCAGTACTTC. Amino acids: CASSLGLGGQETQYF.

This chain links TRBV19 with TRBJ1-2, with 8 bases identical to TRBD1. The J segment lost 8 bases and the V segment lost 3 bases, leaving 17 bases of the junction unmatched. This CDR3 contains 17 residues. Germline V lookup: CDR1 LNHDA, CDR2 SQIVND (reference sequence). CDR3 sequence (DNA): TGTGCCAGTAGTATTCCGGGACAGGACCACCGTAGGGGCGGCTACACCTTC. It codes for CASSIPGQDHRRGGYTF.

The chain combines TRBV5-1 with TRBJ2-7; D call uncertain. Germline V gives CDR1 SGHRS, CDR2 YFSETQ. With 4 bases removed from V and 5 bases from J, the gap between germline ends came to 13 bases. This CDR3 spans 13 amino acids. The CDR3: CASSPPSRDEQYF. The DNA for the CDR3 is TGCGCCAGCAGCCCACCGAGCCGGGACGAGCAGTACTTC.

The rearrangement joins TRBV19 to TRBJ2-3; D not certain. V shed 1 base and J shed 6 bases, with 5 bases lying between them. Germline-derived CDR1 and CDR2 are LNHDA and SQIVND (reference sequence). The length of the CDR3 is 12 residues. DNA for the CDR3: TGTGCCAGTAGTATAGTTCCTGATACGCAGTATTTT. Protein sequence: CASSIVPDTQYF.